This T cell receptor beta chain was captured in a study of blood T cell repertoires in COVID-19. Overall study context: Nucleic acid was either cDNA or gDNA, and it came from T cells, B-cell-depleted T cells, or PBMCs.

Trimming cost V 2 bases and J 4 bases; bases outside gene matches: 14. The CDR3 has 18 amino acids. Germline assignment: CDR1 MNHEY and CDR2 SMNVEV (reference sequence). Authors' analysis steps: Amplified reference gene primers provided the basis for estimating nucleated cell counts. Clones were read by immunoSEQ multiplex PCR, and TCRdb kept only the in-frame ones, dropping some. Clonal size and the V and J genes are those of that table, whereas D and trimming came from the DNA. The sample carries 200,000 to 300,000 clones, roughly 88% recorded once. Sequencing was performed on peripheral blood. V and J are TRBV27 and TRBJ1-2; 9 nucleotides match TRBD1. The TCR comes from a man aged 35 to 55 who had recovered from COVID-19. The CDR3, as DNA: TGTGCCAGCAGTTTAGTTGCCGGGGGGACAGGGAGGCCCTATGGCTACACCTTC. It translates to CASSLVAGGTGRPYGYTF.